This T cell receptor (beta chain) was sequenced for a study of vaccination and CD4 T cells after COVID-19. Study context: In the control cultures, a CEFX pool, an HIV-1 Nef pool, or no peptide was supplied.

The CDR3 length is 13 residues. V shed 3 bases and J shed 7 bases, with 7 bases lying between them. Germline values: CDR1 SGHTA, CDR2 FQGNSA. Sequencing of DNA taken from cultured CD4+ T cells relied on the Oncomine TCR Beta short-read assay. From cultured CD4+ T cells, genomic DNA was extracted. TCRdb re-called the PCR reads with MiXCR, one entry per CDR3 protein. The data show around 19,000 distinct CDR3 sequences, with 70% seen just once and around 5.8% held by the top ten. Treatment: approximately nine-day PBMC culture with coronavirus spike peptide pools or control peptides (ViraFEST assay). On this clonotype itself: What it binds is not known.

Sequenced: CD4+ T cells from blood, cultured in vitro. V gene TRBV7-2 combines with J gene TRBJ1-6, with D unclear. This clonotype originated in a human donor who had recovered from COVID-19. CDR3 sequence: CASSFQPNSPLHF. The DNA for the CDR3 is TGTGCCAGCAGCTTTCAGCCCAATTCACCCCTCCACTTT.